This T cell receptor beta chain was identified in a study of blood T cells in healthy people across ages. For the study at large: Template switching caught about one barcoded beta molecule for each two T cells.

This CDR3 has 17 amino acids. The germline CDR1 and CDR2 sequences are SEHNR and FQNEAQ (reference sequence). V lost 7 bases and J lost 5, with 26 bases in between. With respect to this clonotype: Its antigen is still unknown.

Study-level results: It was not possible, with unsorted PBMCs, to conclusively compare naive and antigen-experienced cells. Measured against age, TCR beta diversity per million T cells decreased in a roughly linear manner.

A sample-barcoded 5' primer and a J-beta primer mix were used in a second PCR of roughly 6 to 12 cycles. Every cDNA was tagged by a template-switch adaptor with 12 random nucleotides. One entry per CDR3 protein, called by TCRdb with MiXCR from the 5' RACE reads. The table shows hundreds of thousands of distinct CDR3 sequences, with roughly 60% occurring only once. The sequenced sample was blood. This rearrangement joins TRBV7-9 to TRBJ2-5, with D perhaps TRBD1 (6 bases). The source is a man younger than 40 in good health. Written as DNA, the CDR3 is TGTGCCAGCAACTCAGAGGGGGACGGTCCGCCGATTGAGACCCAGTACTTC. This codes for CASNSEGDGPPIETQYF. The full variable domain, its missing parts supplied by reference TRBV7-9 and TRBJ2-5, is DTGVSQNPRHKITKRGQNVTFRCDPISEHNRLYWYRQTLGQGPEFLTYFQNEAQLEKSRLLSDRFSAERPKGSFSTLEIQRTEQGDSAMYLCASNSEGDGPPIETQYFGPGTRLLVL.